This T cell receptor beta chain came from a study of CD8 T cells in Susac syndrome. V was clipped by 4 bases and J by 7 bases; unmatched bases: 8. Germline V gene sequence: CDR1 MDHEN, CDR2 SYDVKM. The CDR3 loop spans 15 amino acids. cDNA came from roughly 0.53 to 1 ug RNA primed by random hexamers. TCRdb ran MiXCR on the immunoSEQ multiplex PCR reads and lists one entry per CDR3 protein. This sample has about 200,000 distinct CDR3 sequences; 95% occur once, and the top ten carry 0.08% to 0.11%. CD8+ and CD4+ T cells taken from blood had their TCR beta sequenced. The clonotype was recovered from a human donor in good health. The chain combines TRBV28 with TRBJ2-7, with 12 positions matching TRBD1. The source material was CD4+ T cells from PBMCs. CDR3 sequence reads: CASSSQGQGAGEQYV. The CDR3 DNA reads TGTGCCAGCAGTTCCCAGGGACAGGGGGCAGGTGAGCAGTACGTC.